The clone carrying this T cell receptor beta chain is a singleton in its sample. Its antigen is still unknown. Trimming removed 1 base from V and 8 bases from J, with 7 bases in between. CDR1 and CDR2 (germline): LGHNA, YSLEER. The CDR3 runs to 12 residues. Time point indicated: after neoadjuvant nivolumab, at surgical resection. Patients had HPV-negative, locally advanced oral cavity squamous cell carcinoma. The record originates from a study of neoadjuvant anti-PD-1 for oral cavity cancer. The study's findings and limits: Higher pretreatment blood Treg/Th17 ratios correlated with higher pretreatment blood and lower post-treatment tumor TCRbeta clonality.

Some clones are missing from TCRdb's copy, which holds only in-frame ones; the method was immunoSEQ multiplex PCR. The sample includes about 15,000 clones, roughly two fifths seen only once; the top ten take under 45%. The J gene is TRBJ2-3, the V gene TRBV4-3; D ambiguous. Sample: tumor tissue, taken after nivolumab (anti-PD-1) treatment. The receptor's source is a person aged 40 to 85 with oral cavity squamous cell carcinoma. The CDR3 DNA reads as TGCGCCAGCAGCCAAGCGGGTGCTACGCAGTATTTT. Its protein product is CASSQAGATQYF.